This T cell receptor (beta chain) is drawn from a study of T-cell reconstitution after alpha-beta-depleted transplantation in children. TCRbeta library preparation incorporated unique molecular identifiers. One entry per CDR3 protein results from TCRdb running MiXCR on the PCR reads. In the table there are 200,000 to 300,000 distinct CDR3 sequences, roughly a quarter of which are singletons. Study-level findings and limits: Surviving recipient T cells and thymic progenitors accounted for the high day-60 TCRbeta diversity observed in some patients. It was reported that alpha-beta T cells came from several hundred expanded graft clones (about two months after transplant). Fresh T-cell production supplied most of the T-cell counts and diversity seen one year after transplant.

Regarding this clonotype: Its antigen is unidentified.

Trimming at V came to 0 bases and at J to 1 base, leaving 5 bases not matched to a gene. The V gene's germline CDR1 is DFQATT and CDR2 SNEGSKA (reference sequence). The CDR3 has 17 amino acids. The TCR originated in a girl aged 2 to 10 with Fanconi anemia, due to receive a stem cell transplant. This chain uses TRBV20-1 with TRBJ2-1; 11 bases are shared with TRBD2. Sequences were derived from PBMCs, sampled before TCRalphabeta/CD19-depleted stem cell transplant. The CDR3 DNA sequence: TGCAGTGCTAGAGATCCGGCTAGCGGGGGGTCCTACAATGAGCAGTTCTTC. Translated: CSARDPASGGSYNEQFF.